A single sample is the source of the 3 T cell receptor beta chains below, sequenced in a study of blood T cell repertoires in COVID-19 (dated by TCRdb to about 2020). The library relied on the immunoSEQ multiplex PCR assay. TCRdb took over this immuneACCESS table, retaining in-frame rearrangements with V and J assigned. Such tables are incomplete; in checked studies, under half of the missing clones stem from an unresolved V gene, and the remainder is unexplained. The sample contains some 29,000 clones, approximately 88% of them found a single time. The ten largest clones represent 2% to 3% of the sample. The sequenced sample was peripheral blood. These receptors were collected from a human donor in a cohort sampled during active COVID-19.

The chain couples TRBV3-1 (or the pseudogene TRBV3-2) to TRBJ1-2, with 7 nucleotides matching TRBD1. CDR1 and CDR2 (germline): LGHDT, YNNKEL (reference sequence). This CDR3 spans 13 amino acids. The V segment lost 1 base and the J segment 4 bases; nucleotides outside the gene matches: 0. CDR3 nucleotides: TGTGCCAGCAGCCAAGGACAGGGCTATGGCTACACCTTC. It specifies CASSQGQGYGYTF.

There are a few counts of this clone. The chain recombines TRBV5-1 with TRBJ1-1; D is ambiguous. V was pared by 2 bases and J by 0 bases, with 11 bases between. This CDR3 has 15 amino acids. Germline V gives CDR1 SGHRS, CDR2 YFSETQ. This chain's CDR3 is CASSLRTGMNTEAFF. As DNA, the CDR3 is TGCGCCAGCAGCTTACGGACGGGGATGAACACTGAAGCTTTCTTT.

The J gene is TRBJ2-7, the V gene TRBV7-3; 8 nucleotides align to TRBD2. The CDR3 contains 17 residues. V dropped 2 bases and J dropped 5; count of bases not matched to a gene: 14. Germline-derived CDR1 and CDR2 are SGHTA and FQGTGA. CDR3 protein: CASSLRVGRGAQNEQYF. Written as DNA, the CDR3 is TGTGCCAGCAGCTTACGTGTGGGGCGGGGGGCACAGAACGAGCAGTACTTC.